The present entry profiles one T cell receptor beta chain with its context. Symptom resolution, clearance, or two negative PCRs marked donors in Cohort 3 as recovered. Clones were read by immunoSEQ multiplex PCR, and TCRdb kept only the in-frame ones, dropping some. The sample holds about 250,000 clones, approximately 90% seen once. The sample is drawn from a study of blood T cell repertoires in COVID-19. For the study at large: COVID-19 samples collected from the United States, Italy and Spain covered acute and convalescent phases.

Germline lookup yields CDR1 LNHDA and CDR2 SQIVND (reference sequence). After removal of 3 bases from V and 4 bases from J, the junction contained 6 bases not matched to a gene. The CDR3 totals 15 residues. The material sequenced was PBMCs or T cells enriched from blood (not recorded which). The rearrangement joins TRBV19 to TRBJ1-2; 9 bases agree with TRBD1. This clonotype was sampled from a man aged 18 to 29 who had recovered from COVID-19. CDR3 loop: CASSITQGAAYGYTF. In DNA form, the CDR3 reads TGTGCCAGTAGTATCACACAGGGGGCTGCCTATGGCTACACCTTC.